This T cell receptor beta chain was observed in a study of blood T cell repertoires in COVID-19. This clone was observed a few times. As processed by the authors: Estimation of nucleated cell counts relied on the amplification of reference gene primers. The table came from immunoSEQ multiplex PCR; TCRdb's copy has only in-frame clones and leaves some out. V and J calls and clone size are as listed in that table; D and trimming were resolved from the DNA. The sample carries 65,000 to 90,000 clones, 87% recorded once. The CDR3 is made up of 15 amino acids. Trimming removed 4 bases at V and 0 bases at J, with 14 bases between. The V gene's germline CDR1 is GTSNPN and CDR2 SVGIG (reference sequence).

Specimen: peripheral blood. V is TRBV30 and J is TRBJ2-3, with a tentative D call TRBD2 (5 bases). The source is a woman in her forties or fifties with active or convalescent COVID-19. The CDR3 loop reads CAWTWRISSTDTQYF. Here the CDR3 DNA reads TGTGCCTGGACCTGGAGGATTTCTAGCACAGATACGCAGTATTTT.